This TCR beta chain was recorded in a study of shared clonotypes between healthy human individuals. Study-wide points: The genetic and exposure-history diversity represented was limited by few donors.

This clone turned up a few times. Antigen unknown. The protocol was immunoSEQ multiplex PCR, while the TCRdb copy is restricted to in-frame clones and leaves out a portion. The profile shows some 96,000 clones, less than 60% of them singletons. V was clipped by 5 bases and J by 1 base, with 8 bases between them. From germline, CDR1 is KGHSH and CDR2 LQKENI. The CDR3 has 13 amino acids. Sequenced material: PBMCs. This sequence joins TRBV18 and TRBJ1-1; no definite D call. This clonotype originated in a woman aged 35 to 49 in good health. Some clones in this sample may be carry-over from other donors' samples. CDR3 nucleotides: TGTGCCAGCTCAGTCGACGGGAACACTGAAGCTTTCTTT. Its protein product is CASSVDGNTEAFF.